These T cell receptor beta chains were read from a single sample in a study of CD8+CD57+ T cells in acquired aplastic anemia. TCRdb re-called the reads through MiXCR, storing one row per CDR3 protein. Here the sample spans more than 200,000 distinct CDR3 sequences, about half being singletons. Sequencing was carried out using sorted CD4+, CD8+, or CD8+CD57+ T cells (not recorded which) from PBMCs. The source of these receptors is a human donor with aplastic anemia. CDR3s leave out the opening cysteine and the closing phenylalanine or tryptophan.

10 TRBV29-1 SVAGAGNTIY
13 TRBV20-1 SARDGTDDSHEQY
12 TRBV20-1 SAPTGGGNTEAF
12 TRBV20-1 SALLAGGHSSAF
13 TRBV10-3 AISGTGPYNSPLH
11 TRBV7-2 ASSVTRLETQY
13 TRBV2 ASRMGQGSNQPQH
14 TRBV7-3 ASSLGPGGSSYEQY
11 TRBV29-1 SFSGGSSYEQY
14 TRBV6-6 ASSYSGGREYNEQY
13 TRBV5-5 ASSLWGQGGYEQY
14 TRBV13 ASSSISGGSYNEQF
9 TRBV29-1 SVGIGKGYT
11 TRBV7-9 ASSPSYNSPLH
10 TRBV6-7 ASLTGAQPQH
12 TRBV4-1 ASSQTSGFYGYT
10 TRBV28 ASRSTGNEQY
11 TRBV29-1 SVGGDSESPLH
12 TRBV6-1 ASSDEGWENEQY
11 TRBV12-3/TRBV12-4 ASSNNRVYEQY
11 TRBV15 ATGRGQLEPQH
14 TRBV3-1 ASSQVHSGSGNTIY
10 TRBV6-1 ASKRTDTEAF
12 TRBV15 ATSRDRGPYEQY
11 TRBV9 ASSVGQGSGAF
15 TRBV9 ASSKRGLAGGFGVQY
11 TRBV9 ASTPGTGNIQY
13 TRBV5-1 ASSVGTGLKPEAF
16 TRBV7-2 ASSLTGTSGGRTDTQY
12 TRBV12-3/TRBV12-4 ASSFSGRRTEAF
13 TRBV5-1 ASSLILGSVYEQY
16 TRBV19 ASSSNPGQGPVDSPLH
13 TRBV9 ASSVDAGGQNIQY
14 TRBV9 ASSLRRGETYNEQF
15 TRBV11-2 ASSLETGLSLSNEQF
10 TRBV10-3 AISVSQGGYT
15 TRBV6-2/TRBV6-3 ASTSLGDGLVSAEAF
11 TRBV20-1 SASSRDSGEQF
12 TRBV20-1 SAREALGGNEQF
14 TRBV19 ASSSSRTGSGNTIY